One T cell receptor beta chain is described in this entry. In the authors' methods: Reference gene primers were amplified, and this amplification served to estimate nucleated cell counts. Produced via immunoSEQ multiplex PCR; TCRdb's table is partial and in-frame only. That table is the source of V, J and clone size, and D and trimming were worked out from the DNA. This sample carries about 150,000 clones, around 86% of them seen once, and the ten largest clones take approximately 0.62%. In Seattle, patients joined the study during active infection and were tracked longitudinally. The sample belongs to a study of blood T cell repertoires in COVID-19. Whole-study context: Specimens from acute and convalescent COVID-19 originated in the United States, Italy and Spain. T cells, B-cell-depleted T cells, or PBMCs supplied cDNA or gDNA.

CDR3 length equals 15 residues. V lost 7 bases to trimming and J lost 0 bases, with 15 bases between them. CDR1 MDHEN and CDR2 SYDVKM come from the germline V gene. The receptor was derived from a man between 60 and 75 years old with COVID-19, enrolled during active disease. This rearrangement joins TRBV28 to TRBJ1-2; D perhaps matches TRBD1 (5 bases). The sample consisted of peripheral blood. The CDR3 sequence: CASTLQGAANYGYTF. In DNA, the CDR3 is TGTGCCAGCACCCTCCAAGGGGCAGCTAACTATGGCTACACCTTC.